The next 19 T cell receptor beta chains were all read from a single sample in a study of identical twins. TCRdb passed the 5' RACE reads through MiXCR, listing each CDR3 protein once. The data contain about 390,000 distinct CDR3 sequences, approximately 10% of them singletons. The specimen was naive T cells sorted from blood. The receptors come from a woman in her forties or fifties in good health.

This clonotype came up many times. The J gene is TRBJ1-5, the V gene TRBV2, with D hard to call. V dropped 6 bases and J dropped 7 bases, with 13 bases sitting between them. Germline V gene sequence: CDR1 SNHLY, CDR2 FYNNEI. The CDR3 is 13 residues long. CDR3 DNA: TGTGCCAGCAGAGCGGACCTAGGCCAGCCCCAGCATTTT. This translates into CASRADLGQPQHF.

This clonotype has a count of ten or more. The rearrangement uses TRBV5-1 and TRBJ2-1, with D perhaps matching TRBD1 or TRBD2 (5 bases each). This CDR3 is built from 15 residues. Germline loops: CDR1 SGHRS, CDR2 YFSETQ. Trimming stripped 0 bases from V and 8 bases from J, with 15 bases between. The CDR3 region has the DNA TGCGCCAGCAGCTTGGATGGGGACCGTATGGATGAGCAGTTCTTC. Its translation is CASSLDGDRMDEQFF.

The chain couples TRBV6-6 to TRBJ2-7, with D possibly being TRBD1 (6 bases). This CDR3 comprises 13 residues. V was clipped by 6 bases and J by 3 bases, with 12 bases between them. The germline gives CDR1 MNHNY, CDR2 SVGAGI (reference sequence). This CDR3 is CASRMGQNYEQYV. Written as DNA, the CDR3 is TGTGCCAGCAGGATGGGACAAAACTACGAGCAGTACGTC.

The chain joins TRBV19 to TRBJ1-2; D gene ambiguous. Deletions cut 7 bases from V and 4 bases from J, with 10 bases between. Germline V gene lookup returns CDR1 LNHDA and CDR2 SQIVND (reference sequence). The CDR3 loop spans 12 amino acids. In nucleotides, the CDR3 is TGTGCCAGTATGGGGAGCACCTATGGCTACACCTTC. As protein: CASMGSTYGYTF.

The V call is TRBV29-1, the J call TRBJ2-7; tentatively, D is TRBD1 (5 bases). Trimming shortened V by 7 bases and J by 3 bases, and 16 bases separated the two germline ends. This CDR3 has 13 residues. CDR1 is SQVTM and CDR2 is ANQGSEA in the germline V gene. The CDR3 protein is CSAGASDHYEQYF. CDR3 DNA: TGCAGCGCTGGGGCCAGCGACCACTACGAGCAGTACTTC.

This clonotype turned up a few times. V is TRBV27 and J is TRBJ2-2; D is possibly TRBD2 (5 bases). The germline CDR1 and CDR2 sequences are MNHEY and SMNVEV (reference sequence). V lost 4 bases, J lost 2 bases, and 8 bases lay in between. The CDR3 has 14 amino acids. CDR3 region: CASSSSSNTGELFF. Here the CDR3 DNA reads TGTGCCAGCAGTTCTAGCAGCAACACCGGGGAGCTGTTTTTT.

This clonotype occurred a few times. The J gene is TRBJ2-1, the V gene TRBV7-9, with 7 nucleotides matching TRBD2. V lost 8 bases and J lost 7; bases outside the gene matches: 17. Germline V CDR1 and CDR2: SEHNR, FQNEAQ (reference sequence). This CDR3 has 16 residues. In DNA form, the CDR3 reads TGTGCCAGCTCGGCGGGGACGGGAGGACTACTAAATGAGCAGTTCTTC. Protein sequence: CASSAGTGGLLNEQFF.

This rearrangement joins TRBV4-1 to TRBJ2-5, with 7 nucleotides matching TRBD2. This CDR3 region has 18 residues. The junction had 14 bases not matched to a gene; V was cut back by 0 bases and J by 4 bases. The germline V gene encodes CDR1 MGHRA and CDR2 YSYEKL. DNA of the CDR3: TGCGCCAGCAGCCAAGATCCCCTAGGTGGGAGGGCCGCAGAGACCCAGTACTTC. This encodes CASSQDPLGGRAAETQYF.

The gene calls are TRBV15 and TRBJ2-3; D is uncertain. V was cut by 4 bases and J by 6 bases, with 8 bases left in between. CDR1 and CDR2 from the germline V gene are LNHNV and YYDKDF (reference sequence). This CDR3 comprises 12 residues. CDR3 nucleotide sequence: TGTGCCACCAGCACATCTATGGATACGCAGTATTTT. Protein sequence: CATSTSMDTQYF.

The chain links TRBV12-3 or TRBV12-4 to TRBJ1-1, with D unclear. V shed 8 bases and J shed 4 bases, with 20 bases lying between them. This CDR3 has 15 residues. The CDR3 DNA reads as TGTGCCAGCGGCCCCCGGGGATCCCTGGGCACTGAAGCTTTCTTT. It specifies CASGPRGSLGTEAFF.

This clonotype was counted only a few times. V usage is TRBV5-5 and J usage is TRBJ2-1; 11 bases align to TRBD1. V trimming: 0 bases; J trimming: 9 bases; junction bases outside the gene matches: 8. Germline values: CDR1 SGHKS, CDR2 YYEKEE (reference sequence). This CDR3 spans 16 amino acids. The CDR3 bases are TGTGCCAGCAGCTTGGCCGGACAGGGGGCGCGGCTTGAGCAGTTCTTC. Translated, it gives CASSLAGQGARLEQFF.

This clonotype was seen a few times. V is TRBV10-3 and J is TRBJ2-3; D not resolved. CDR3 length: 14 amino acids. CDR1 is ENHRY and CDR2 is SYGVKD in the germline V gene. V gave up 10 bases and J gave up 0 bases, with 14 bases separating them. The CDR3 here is CATLPSRSTDTQYF. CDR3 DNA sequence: TGTGCCACCCTCCCCAGCCGTAGCACAGATACGCAGTATTTT.

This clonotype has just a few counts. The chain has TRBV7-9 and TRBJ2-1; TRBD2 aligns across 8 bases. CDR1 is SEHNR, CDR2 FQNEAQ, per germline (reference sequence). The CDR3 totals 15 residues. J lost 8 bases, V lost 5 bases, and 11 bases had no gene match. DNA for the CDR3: TGTGCCAGCAGCCAAAGGAGCGGGAGTAGTCATGAGCAGTTCTTC. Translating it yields CASSQRSGSSHEQFF.

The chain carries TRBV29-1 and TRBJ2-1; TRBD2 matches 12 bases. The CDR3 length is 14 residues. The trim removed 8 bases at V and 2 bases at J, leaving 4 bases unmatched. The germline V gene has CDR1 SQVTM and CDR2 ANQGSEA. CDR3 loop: CSTRLAGAYNEQFF. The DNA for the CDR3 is TGCAGCACACGACTAGCGGGGGCCTACAATGAGCAGTTCTTC.

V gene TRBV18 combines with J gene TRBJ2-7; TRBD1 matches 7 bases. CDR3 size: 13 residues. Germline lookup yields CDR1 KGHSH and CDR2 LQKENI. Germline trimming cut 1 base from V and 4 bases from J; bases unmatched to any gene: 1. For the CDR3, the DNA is TGTGCCAGCTCACCACAGGGGGCGTACGAGCAGTACGTC. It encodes CASSPQGAYEQYV.

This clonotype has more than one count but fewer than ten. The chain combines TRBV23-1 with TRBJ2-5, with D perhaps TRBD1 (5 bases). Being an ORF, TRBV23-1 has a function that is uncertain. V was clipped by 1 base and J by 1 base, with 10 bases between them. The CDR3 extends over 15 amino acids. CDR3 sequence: CASSQLQEIQETQYF. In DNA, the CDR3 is TGCGCCAGCAGTCAATTACAGGAGATCCAAGAGACCCAGTACTTC.

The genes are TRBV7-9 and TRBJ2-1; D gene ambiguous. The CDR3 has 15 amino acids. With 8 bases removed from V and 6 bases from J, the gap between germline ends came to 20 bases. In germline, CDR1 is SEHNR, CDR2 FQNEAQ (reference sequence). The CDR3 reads CASPSRTGDPNEQFF. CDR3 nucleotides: TGTGCCAGCCCCTCTCGGACCGGAGACCCCAATGAGCAGTTCTTC.

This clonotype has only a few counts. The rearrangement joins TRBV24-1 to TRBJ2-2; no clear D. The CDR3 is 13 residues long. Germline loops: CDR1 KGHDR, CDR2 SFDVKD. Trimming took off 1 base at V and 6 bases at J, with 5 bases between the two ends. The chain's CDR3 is CATSDFAPGELFF. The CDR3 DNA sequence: TGTGCCACCAGTGATTTTGCCCCCGGGGAGCTGTTTTTT.

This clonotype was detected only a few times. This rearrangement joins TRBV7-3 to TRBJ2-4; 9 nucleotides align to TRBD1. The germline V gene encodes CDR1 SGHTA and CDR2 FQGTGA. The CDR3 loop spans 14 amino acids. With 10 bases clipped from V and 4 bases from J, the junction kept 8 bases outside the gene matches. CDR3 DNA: TGTGCCACCGGACAGGGGCTTTTTAAAAACATTCAGTACTTC. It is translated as CATGQGLFKNIQYF.